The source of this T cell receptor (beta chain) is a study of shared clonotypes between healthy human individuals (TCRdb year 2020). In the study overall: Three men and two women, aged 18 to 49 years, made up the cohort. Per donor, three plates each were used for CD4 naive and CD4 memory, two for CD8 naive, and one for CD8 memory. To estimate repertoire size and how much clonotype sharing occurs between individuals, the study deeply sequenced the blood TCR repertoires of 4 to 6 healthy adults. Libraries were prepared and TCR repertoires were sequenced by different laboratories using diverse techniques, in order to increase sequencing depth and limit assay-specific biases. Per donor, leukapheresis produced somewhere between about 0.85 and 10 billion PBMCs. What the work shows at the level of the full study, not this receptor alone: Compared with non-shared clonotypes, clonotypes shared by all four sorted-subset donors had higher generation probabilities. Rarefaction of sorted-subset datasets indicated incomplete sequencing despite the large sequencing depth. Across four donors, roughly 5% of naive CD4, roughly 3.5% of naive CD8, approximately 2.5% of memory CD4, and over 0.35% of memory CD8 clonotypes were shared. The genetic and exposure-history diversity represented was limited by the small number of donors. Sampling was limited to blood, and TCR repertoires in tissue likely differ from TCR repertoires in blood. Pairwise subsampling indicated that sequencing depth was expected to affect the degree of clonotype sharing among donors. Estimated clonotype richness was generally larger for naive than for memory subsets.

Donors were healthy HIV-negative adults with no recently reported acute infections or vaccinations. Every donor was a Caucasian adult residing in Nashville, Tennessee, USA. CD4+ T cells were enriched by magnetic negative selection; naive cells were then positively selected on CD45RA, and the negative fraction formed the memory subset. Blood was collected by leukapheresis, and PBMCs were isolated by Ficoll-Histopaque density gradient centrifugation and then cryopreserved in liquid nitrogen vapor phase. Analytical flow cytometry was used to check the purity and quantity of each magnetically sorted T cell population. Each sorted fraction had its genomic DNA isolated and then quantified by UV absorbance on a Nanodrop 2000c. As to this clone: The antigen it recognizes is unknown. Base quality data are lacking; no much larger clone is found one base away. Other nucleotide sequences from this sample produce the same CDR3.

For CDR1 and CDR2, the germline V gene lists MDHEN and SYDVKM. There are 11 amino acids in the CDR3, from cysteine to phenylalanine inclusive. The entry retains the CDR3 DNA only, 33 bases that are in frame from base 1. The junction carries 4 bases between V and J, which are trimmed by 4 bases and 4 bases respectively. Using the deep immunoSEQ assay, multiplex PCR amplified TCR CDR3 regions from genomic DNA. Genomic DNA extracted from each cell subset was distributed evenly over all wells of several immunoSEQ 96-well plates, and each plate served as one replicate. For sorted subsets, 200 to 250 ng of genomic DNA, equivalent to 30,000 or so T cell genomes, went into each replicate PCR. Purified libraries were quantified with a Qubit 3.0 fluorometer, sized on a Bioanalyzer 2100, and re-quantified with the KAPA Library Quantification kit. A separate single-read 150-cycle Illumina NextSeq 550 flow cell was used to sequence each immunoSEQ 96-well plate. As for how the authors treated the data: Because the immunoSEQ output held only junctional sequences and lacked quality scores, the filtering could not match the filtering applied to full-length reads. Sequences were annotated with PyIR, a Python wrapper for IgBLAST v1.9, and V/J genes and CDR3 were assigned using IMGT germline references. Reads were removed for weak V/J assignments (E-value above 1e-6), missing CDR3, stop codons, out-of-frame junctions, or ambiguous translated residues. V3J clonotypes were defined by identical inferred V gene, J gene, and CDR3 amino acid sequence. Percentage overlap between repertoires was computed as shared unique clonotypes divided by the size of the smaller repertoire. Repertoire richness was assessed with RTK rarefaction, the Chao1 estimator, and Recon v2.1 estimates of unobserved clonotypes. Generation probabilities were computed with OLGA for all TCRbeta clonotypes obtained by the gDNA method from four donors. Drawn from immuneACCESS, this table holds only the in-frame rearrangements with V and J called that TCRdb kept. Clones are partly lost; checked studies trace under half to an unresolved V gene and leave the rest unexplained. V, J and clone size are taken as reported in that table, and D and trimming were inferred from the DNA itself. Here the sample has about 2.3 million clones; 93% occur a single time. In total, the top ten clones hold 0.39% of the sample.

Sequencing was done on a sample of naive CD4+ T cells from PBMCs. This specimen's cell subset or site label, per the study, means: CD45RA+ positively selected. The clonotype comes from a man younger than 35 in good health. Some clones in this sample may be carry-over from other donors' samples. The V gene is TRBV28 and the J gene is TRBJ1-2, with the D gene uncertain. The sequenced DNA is TGTGCCAGCAGTTCGAGCTATGGCTACACCTTC. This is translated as CASSSSYGYTF.